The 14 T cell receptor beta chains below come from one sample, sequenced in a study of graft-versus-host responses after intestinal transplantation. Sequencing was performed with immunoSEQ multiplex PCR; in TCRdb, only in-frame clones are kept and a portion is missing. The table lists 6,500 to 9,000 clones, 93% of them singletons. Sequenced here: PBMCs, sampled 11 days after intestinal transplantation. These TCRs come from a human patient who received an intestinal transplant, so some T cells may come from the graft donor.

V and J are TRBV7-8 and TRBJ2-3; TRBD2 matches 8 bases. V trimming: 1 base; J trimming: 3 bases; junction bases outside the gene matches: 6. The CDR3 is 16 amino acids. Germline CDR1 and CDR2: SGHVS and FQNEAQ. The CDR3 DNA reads TGTGCCAGCAGCTTAGTGGGCGGGGGGCGGACAGATACGCAGTATTTT. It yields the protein CASSLVGGGRTDTQYF.

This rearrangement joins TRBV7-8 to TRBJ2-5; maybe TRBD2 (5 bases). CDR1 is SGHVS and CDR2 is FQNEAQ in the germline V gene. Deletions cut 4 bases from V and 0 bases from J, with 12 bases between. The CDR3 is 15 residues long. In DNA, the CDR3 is TGTGCCAGCAGCTCCCTGTCGGGATACCAAGAGACCCAGTACTTC. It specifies CASSSLSGYQETQYF.

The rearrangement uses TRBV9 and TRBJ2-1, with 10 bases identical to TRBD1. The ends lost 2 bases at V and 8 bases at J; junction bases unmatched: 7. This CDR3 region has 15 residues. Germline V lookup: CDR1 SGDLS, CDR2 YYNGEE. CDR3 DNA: TGTGCCAGCAGCGTGTGGGGACAGGGGCTCGATGAGCAGTTCTTC. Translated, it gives CASSVWGQGLDEQFF. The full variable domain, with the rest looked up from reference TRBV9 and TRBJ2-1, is DSGVTQTPKHLITATGQRVTLRCSPRSGDLSVYWYQQSLDQGLQFLIQYYNGEERAKGNILERFSAQQFPDLHSELNLSSLELGDSALYFCASSVWGQGLDEQFFGPGTRLTVL.

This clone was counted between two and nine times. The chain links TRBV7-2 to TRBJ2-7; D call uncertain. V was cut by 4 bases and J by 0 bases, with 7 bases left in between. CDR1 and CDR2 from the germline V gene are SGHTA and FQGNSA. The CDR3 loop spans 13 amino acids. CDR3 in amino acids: CASSSPSSYEQYF. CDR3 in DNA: TGTGCCAGCAGCTCTCCGAGCTCCTACGAGCAGTACTTC.

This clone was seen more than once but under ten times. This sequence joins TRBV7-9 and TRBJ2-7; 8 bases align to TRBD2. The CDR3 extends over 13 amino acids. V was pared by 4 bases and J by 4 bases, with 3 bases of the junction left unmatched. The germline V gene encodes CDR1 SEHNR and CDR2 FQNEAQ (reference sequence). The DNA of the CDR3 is TGTGCCAGCAGCTCGGGACTAGAATACGAGCAGTACGTC. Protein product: CASSSGLEYEQYV.

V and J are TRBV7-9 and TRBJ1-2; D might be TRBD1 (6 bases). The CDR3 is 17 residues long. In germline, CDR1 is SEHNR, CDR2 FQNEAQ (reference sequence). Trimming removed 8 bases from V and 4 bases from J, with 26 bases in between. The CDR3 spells CASGLYAGDGAGYGYTF. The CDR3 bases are TGTGCCAGCGGCCTCTATGCAGGGGACGGGGCTGGCTATGGCTACACCTTC.

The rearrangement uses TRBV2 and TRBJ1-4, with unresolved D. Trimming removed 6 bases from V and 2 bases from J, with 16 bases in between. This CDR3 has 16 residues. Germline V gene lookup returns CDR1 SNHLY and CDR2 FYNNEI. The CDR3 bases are TGTGCCAGCAGGGTGGTCGGGTCGCGGACTAATGAAAAACTGTTTTTT. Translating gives CASRVVGSRTNEKLFF.

The CDR3: CASSFFGGNEQFF. The CDR3 DNA reads TGTGCCAGCAGTTTCTTCGGGGGCAATGAGCAGTTCTTC. The chain employs TRBV27 and TRBJ2-1, with D maybe TRBD2 (6 bases). CDR3 size: 13 residues. Germline values: CDR1 MNHEY, CDR2 SMNVEV (reference sequence). V was clipped by 3 bases and J by 6 bases, with 9 bases between them.

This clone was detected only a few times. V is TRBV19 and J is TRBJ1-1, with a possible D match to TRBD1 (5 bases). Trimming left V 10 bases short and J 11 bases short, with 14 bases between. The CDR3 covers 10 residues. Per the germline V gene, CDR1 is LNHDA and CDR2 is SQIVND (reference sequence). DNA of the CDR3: TGTGCCACCTTCGGGGGGGTGGCTTTCTTT. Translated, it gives CATFGGVAFF.

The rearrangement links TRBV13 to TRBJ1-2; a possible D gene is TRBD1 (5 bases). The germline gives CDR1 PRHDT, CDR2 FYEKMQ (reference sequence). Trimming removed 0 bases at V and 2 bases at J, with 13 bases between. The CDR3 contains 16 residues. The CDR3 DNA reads TGTGCCAGCAGCTTAGGTGGGGCTGTAGGGAACTATGGCTACACCTTC. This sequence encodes CASSLGGAVGNYGYTF.

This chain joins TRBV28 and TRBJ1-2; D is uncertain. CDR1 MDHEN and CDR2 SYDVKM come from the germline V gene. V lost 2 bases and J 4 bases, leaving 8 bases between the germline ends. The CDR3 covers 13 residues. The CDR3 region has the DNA TGTGCCAGCAGTTTAAGGGAGTCCTATGGCTACACCTTC. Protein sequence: CASSLRESYGYTF.

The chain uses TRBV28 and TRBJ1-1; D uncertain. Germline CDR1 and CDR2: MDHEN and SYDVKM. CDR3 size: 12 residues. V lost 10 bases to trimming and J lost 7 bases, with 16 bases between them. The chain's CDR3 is CATDDILGEAFF. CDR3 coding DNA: TGTGCCACCGATGACATACTCGGTGAAGCTTTCTTT.

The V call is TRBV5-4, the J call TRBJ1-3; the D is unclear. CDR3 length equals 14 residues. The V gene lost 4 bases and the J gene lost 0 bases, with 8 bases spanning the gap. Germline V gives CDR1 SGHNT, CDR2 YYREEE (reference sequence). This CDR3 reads CASSRGDSGNTIYF. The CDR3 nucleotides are TGTGCCAGCAGCCGAGGAGACTCTGGAAACACCATATATTTT.

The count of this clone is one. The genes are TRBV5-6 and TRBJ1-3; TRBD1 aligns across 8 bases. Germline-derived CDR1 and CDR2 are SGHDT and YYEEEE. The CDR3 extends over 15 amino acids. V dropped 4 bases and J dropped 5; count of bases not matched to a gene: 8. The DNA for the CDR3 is TGTGCCAGCAGCCTCAGGGGGCGGTGGAGAAACACCATATATTTT. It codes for CASSLRGRWRNTIYF.